This is a list of T cell receptor beta chains from one sample in a study of blood T cell repertoires in COVID-19. Using immunoSEQ multiplex PCR, the repertoire was profiled, and TCRdb retains in-frame clones only, with some absent. The sample lists roughly 250,000 clones, 86% seen once, with around 2.1% in the top ten. The specimen sequenced was PBMCs or T cells enriched from blood (not recorded which). These receptors came from a woman aged 50 to 60 who had recovered from COVID-19. The conserved cysteine and the conserved F or W are not part of the CDR3 here.

V: TRBV3-1/TRBV3-2
J: TRBJ2-1
CDR3: ASSVERAFRNEQF

V: TRBV9
J: TRBJ1-2
CDR3: ASSGTGEGYGYT

V: TRBV19
J: TRBJ1-2
CDR3: ASSITHGYGYT

V: TRBV12-1
J: TRBJ1-5
CDR3: ASSFVGDGNQPQH

V: TRBV7-3
J: TRBJ2-3
CDR3: ASSPGLAGDTQY

V: TRBV18
J: TRBJ2-2
CDR3: ASSPLDSGELF

V: TRBV7-8
J: TRBJ1-2
CDR3: ASSTRGGGANYGYT

V: TRBV29-1
J: TRBJ1-2
CDR3: SVDHSTNYGYT

V: TRBV25-1
J: TRBJ2-7
CDR3: ASSLQASGTYEQY

V: TRBV4-1
J: TRBJ1-5
CDR3: ASSPAGVRGNQPQH

V: TRBV4-3
J: TRBJ2-2
CDR3: ASSQGLGGFAGELF

V: TRBV27
J: TRBJ1-5
CDR3: ASSFRYSNQPQH

V: TRBV5-6
J: TRBJ2-1
CDR3: ASSLVGTSGRYEQF

V: TRBV28
J: TRBJ2-2
CDR3: ASYGETGELF

V: TRBV28
J: TRBJ1-1
CDR3: ASSFNNRPQTF

V: TRBV5-1
J: TRBJ2-3
CDR3: ASSLAGTRTADTQY

V: TRBV30
J: TRBJ2-6
CDR3: ASRGGANVLT

V: TRBV5-6
J: TRBJ1-2
CDR3: ASSSPGTGDYGYT

V: TRBV7-3
J: TRBJ2-2
CDR3: ASSLRTAGETGELF

V: TRBV15
J: TRBJ1-4
CDR3: ATSRDLAPNEKLF

V: TRBV7-2
J: TRBJ1-4
CDR3: ASSATIGQVGKLF

V: TRBV6-5
J: TRBJ1-1
CDR3: ASSYRVSGWGTEAF

V: TRBV11-3
J: TRBJ1-1
CDR3: ASSPHDRENTEAF

V: TRBV21-1
J: TRBJ2-7
CDR3: ASSKAHNWTGALAYEQY

V: TRBV3-1/TRBV3-2
J: TRBJ2-5
CDR3: ASSLTRLRQETQY

V: TRBV30
J: TRBJ1-2
CDR3: AWLGLGQGAIYGYT

V: TRBV2
J: TRBJ2-7
CDR3: ASSDHRGSYEQY

V: TRBV19
J: TRBJ2-7
CDR3: ASSILHGTASYEQY

V: TRBV7-6
J: TRBJ2-3
CDR3: ASSFSGDAGADTQY

V: TRBV5-6
J: TRBJ2-7
CDR3: ASSLTSGTYEQY

V: TRBV4-3
J: TRBJ1-6
CDR3: ASSQDRRVRSPLH

V: TRBV18
J: TRBJ2-5
CDR3: ASSSGLGETQY

V: TRBV5-4
J: TRBJ1-4
CDR3: ASSLITGGVEEKLF

V: TRBV5-1
J: TRBJ1-2
CDR3: ASSAGTKNGYT

V: TRBV7-9
J: TRBJ1-1
CDR3: ASSLSGGAQVDTEAF

V: TRBV7-9
J: TRBJ1-1
CDR3: ASSKIGTPEAF

V: TRBV4-1
J: TRBJ1-2
CDR3: ASSQPQGDFYGYT

V: TRBV2
J: TRBJ1-3
CDR3: ASSVDRGRGNTIY

V: TRBV14
J: TRBJ1-1
CDR3: ASSKGVGLLSGTEAF

V: TRBV7-9
J: TRBJ1-4
CDR3: ASSSEGTGGGKLF